This TCR beta chain was identified in a study of T-cell reconstitution after alpha-beta-depleted transplantation in children. Study results and caveats: T-cell counts and diversity were attributed mostly to newly produced T cells one year after transplant.

This clonotype came up many times. Its antigen is not known. Unique molecular identifiers were incorporated when the TCRbeta library was constructed. Via MiXCR, TCRdb re-called the PCR reads, giving one row per CDR3 protein. The sample yields 210,000 or so distinct CDR3 sequences, roughly 10% seen once. Trimming left V 1 base short and J 5 bases short, with 12 bases between. Germline-derived CDR1 and CDR2 are DFQATT and SNEGSKA (reference sequence). This CDR3 has 13 amino acids. Sequenced here: PBMCs, sampled before TCRalphabeta/CD19-depleted stem cell transplant. The sequence derives from a child in the first two years of life with acute myeloid leukemia, due to receive a stem cell transplant. The V and J genes are TRBV20-1 and TRBJ2-7, with D unclear. CDR3 nucleotides: TGCAGTGCTAGAGGTCTTCCTTCGGACGAGCAGTACTTC. Its translation is CSARGLPSDEQYF.